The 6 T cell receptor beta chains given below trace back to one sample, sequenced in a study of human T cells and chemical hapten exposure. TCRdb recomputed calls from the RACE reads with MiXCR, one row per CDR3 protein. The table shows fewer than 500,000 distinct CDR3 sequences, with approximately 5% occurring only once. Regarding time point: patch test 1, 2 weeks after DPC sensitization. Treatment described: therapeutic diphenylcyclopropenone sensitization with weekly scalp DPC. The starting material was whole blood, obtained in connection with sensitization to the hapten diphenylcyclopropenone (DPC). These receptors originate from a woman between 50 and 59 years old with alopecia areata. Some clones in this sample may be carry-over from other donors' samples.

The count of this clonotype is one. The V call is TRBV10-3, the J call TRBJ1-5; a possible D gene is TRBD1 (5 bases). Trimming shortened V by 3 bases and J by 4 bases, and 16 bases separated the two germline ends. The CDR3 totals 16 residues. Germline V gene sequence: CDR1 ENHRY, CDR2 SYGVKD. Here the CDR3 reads CAISEGTGGGNQPQHF. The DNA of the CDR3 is TGTGCCATCAGTGAAGGAACAGGCGGGGGGAATCAGCCCCAGCATTTT.

This CDR3 is CASSYKREVVEQYF. The DNA for the CDR3 is TGTGCCAGCAGTTACAAGCGGGAGGTCGTCGAGCAGTACTTC. The chain joins TRBV6-2 or TRBV6-3 to TRBJ2-7; 9 bases align to TRBD2. With 2 bases clipped from V and 6 bases from J, the junction kept 5 bases outside the gene matches. Germline CDR1 and CDR2: MNHEY and SVGEGT. The CDR3 consists of 14 residues.

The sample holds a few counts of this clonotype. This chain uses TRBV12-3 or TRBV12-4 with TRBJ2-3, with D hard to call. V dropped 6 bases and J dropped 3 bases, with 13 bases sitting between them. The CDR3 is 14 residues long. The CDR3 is CASSLYRLTDTQYF. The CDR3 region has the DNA TGTGCCAGCAGCTTATATAGGTTAACAGATACGCAGTATTTT.

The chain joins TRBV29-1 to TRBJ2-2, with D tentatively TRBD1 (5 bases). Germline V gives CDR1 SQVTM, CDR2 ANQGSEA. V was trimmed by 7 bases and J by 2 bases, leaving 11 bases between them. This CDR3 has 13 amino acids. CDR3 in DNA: TGCAGCGCGAGACAGCCAAACACCGGGGAGCTGTTTTTT. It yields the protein CSARQPNTGELFF.

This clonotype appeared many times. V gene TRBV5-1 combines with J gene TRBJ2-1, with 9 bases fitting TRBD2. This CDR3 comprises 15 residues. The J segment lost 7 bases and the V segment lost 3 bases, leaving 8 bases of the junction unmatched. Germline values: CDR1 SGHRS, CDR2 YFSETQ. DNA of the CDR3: TGCGCCAGCAGCTCATCCGGACTAGCGAAGAATGAGCAGTTCTTC. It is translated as CASSSSGLAKNEQFF.

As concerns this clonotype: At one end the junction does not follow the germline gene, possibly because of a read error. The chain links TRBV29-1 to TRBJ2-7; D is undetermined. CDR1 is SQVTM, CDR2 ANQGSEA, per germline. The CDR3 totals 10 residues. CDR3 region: CSVEAGRRIF. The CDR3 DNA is TGCAGCGTTGAAGCAGGCCGACGGATCTTC.